The 24 T cell receptor beta chains presented below share a single source sample, sequenced in a study of blood T cell repertoires in COVID-19. The repertoire was sequenced with immunoSEQ multiplex PCR; TCRdb's copy has only in-frame clones and lacks some. The sample records about 160,000 clones, 76% being singletons. Sequenced input: peripheral blood. Receptors originate from a woman aged 80 or over with acute or convalescent COVID-19.

The rearrangement links TRBV7-9 to TRBJ1-6, with TRBD1 matching over 7 bases. The CDR3 is 16 amino acids. CDR1 and CDR2 from the germline V gene are SEHNR and FQNEAQ (reference sequence). V shed 5 bases, J shed 9 bases, and the junction held 13 bases outside the gene matches. CDR3 bases: TGTGCCAGCAGCGCCACGATAGGGGGCTTTGGTTCACCCCTCCACTTT. Protein sequence: CASSATIGGFGSPLHF.

This clone has only a few counts. Germline and junction disagree at one end, which may indicate a read error. The CDR3 DNA follows: TGTGCCAGCAGTGAATTGGGTGAAAAACTATTTTTT. Translating it yields CASSELGEKLFF. The chain combines TRBV25-1 with TRBJ1-4; no definite D call. Germline CDR1 is MGHDK and CDR2 is SYGVNS. The CDR3 spans 12 residues.

The chain has TRBV7-8 and TRBJ1-1, with 9 bases matching TRBD1. CDR1 is SGHVS, CDR2 FQNEAQ, per germline. V was pared by 3 bases and J by 5 bases, with 1 base of the junction left unmatched. The CDR3 contains 13 residues. The CDR3 sequence is CASSLTGGTEAFF. The CDR3 DNA follows: TGTGCCAGCAGCTTGACAGGGGGAACTGAAGCTTTCTTT.

The chain has TRBV11-2 and TRBJ2-1; 8 positions match TRBD2. The CDR3 covers 15 residues. CDR1 is SGHAT and CDR2 is FQNNGV in the germline V gene. Trimming took 6 bases from V and 4 from J; bases not matched to a gene: 8. CDR3 sequence: CASSTGTSSYNEQFF. The CDR3 nucleotides read TGTGCCAGCAGTACCGGGACTAGTAGTTACAATGAGCAGTTCTTC.

The chain carries TRBV5-1 and TRBJ1-4, with a weak D call TRBD1 (6 bases). The CDR3 is 19 amino acids. Germline lookup yields CDR1 SGHRS and CDR2 YFSETQ. V lost 2 bases and J lost 2, with 22 bases in between. The CDR3 region has the DNA TGCGCCAGCAGCTTCAGTAGGGACACGGGGGGCTCGACTAATGAAAAACTGTTTTTT. This gives the protein CASSFSRDTGGSTNEKLFF.

This clone was picked up one time. The chain carries TRBV9 and TRBJ1-2; 9 bases match TRBD1. The germline V gene encodes CDR1 SGDLS and CDR2 YYNGEE. Germline trimming cut 0 bases from V and 2 bases from J; bases unmatched to any gene: 5. The CDR3 runs 16 residues. The CDR3, as DNA: TGTGCCAGCAGCGTAGCGAGTGACAGGGGGAACTATGGCTACACCTTC. Its protein is CASSVASDRGNYGYTF.

The chain uses TRBV18 and TRBJ1-2; the D gene is possibly TRBD1 (5 bases). The CDR3 is 14 residues long. V lost 0 bases to trimming and J lost 3 bases, with 8 bases between them. Germline assignment: CDR1 KGHSH and CDR2 LQKENI. CDR3 DNA: TGTGCCAGCTCACCACCCACAGGACACTATGGCTACACCTTC. It specifies CASSPPTGHYGYTF.

This clone was found once. As DNA, the CDR3 is TGCGCCAGCAGCCCTAGCGAGAACACCGGGGAGCTGTTTTTT. It translates to CASSPSENTGELFF. The chain carries TRBV5-1 and TRBJ2-2; TRBD2 might be the D (6 bases). Looked up from germline, CDR1 is SGHRS and CDR2 is YFSETQ. The V end was cut by 4 bases, the J end by 1 base, with 8 bases between. CDR3 size: 14 residues.

The V call is TRBV5-4, the J call TRBJ2-7; TRBD2 matches 10 bases. The germline V gene encodes CDR1 SGHNT and CDR2 YYREEE (reference sequence). V was clipped by 4 bases and J by 6 bases; unmatched bases: 7. The CDR3 has 14 amino acids. CDR3 nucleotide sequence: TGTGCCAGCAGCCAAGCGGGAGGGTGGCTCGAGCAGTACTTC. Protein sequence: CASSQAGGWLEQYF.

The chain uses TRBV30 and TRBJ1-2; D not certain. Per germline, CDR1 GTSNPN and CDR2 SVGIG (reference sequence). Trimming left V 0 bases short and J 7 bases short, with 15 bases between. The CDR3 sequence is 14 residues long. The CDR3 DNA follows: TGTGCCTGGAGTGTGCTGAGTAGTGGTCTTGGCTACACCTTC. This sequence encodes CAWSVLSSGLGYTF.

This clone has only a few counts. CDR3 sequence: CASSLAGLAITDTQYF. DNA for the CDR3: TGTGCCAGCAGCTTAGCGGGACTAGCGATCACAGATACGCAGTATTTT. V usage is TRBV11-1 and J usage is TRBJ2-3, with TRBD2 matching 10 bases. The CDR3 is made up of 16 amino acids. Per germline, CDR1 SGHAT and CDR2 FQDESV (reference sequence). V lost 0 bases and J lost 2; bases outside the gene matches: 2.

This chain joins TRBV7-2 and TRBJ2-7, with TRBD1 matching 10 bases. V gave up 2 bases and J gave up 7 bases; unmatched junction bases: 8. Germline V CDR1 and CDR2: SGHTA, FQGNSA. There are 15 residues in the CDR3. Written as DNA, the CDR3 is TGTGCCAGCAGCTTACCCGGGACAGGGGCGGGGGAGCAGTACTTC. Translated: CASSLPGTGAGEQYF.

The chain links TRBV30 to TRBJ1-1, with D possibly being TRBD1 (6 bases). Trimming took 4 bases from V and 5 from J, leaving 11 bases between them. This CDR3 is built from 12 residues. Germline values: CDR1 GTSNPN, CDR2 SVGIG (reference sequence). The CDR3 DNA follows: TGTGCCTGGAAGAGGGGGGGAACTGAAGCTTTCTTT. As protein: CAWKRGGTEAFF. The variable domain in full, completed from reference TRBV30 and TRBJ1-1, reads SQTIHQWPATLVQPVGSPLSLECTVEGTSNPNLYWYRQAAGRGLQLLFYSVGIGQISSEVPQNLSASRPQDRQFILSSKKLLLSDSGFYLCAWKRGGTEAFFGQGTRLTVV.

The table lists this clone with a few counts. The chain combines TRBV11-3 with TRBJ1-1, with D maybe TRBD1 (5 bases). The germline V gene encodes CDR1 SGHNT and CDR2 YENEEA. The CDR3 extends over 13 amino acids. V lost 1 base and J lost 4, with 7 bases in between. The CDR3, as DNA: TGTGCCAGCAGCTTAGTTCAGGGCACTGAAGCTTTCTTT. This codes for CASSLVQGTEAFF.

The chain combines TRBV6-2 or TRBV6-3 with TRBJ1-2; tentatively, D is TRBD1 (5 bases). V was cut by 6 bases and J by 0 bases, with 17 bases left in between. This CDR3 is built from 16 residues. In germline, CDR1 is MNHEY, CDR2 SVGEGT. CDR3 protein: CASSKISGITNYGYTF. DNA of the CDR3: TGTGCCAGCAGCAAGATTTCAGGGATTACTAACTATGGCTACACCTTC.

This rearrangement joins TRBV2 to TRBJ1-5, with a tentative D call TRBD1 (6 bases). The CDR3 has 13 amino acids. The germline V and J ends were trimmed by 6 bases and 4 bases, with 10 bases remaining between them. Germline CDR1 and CDR2: SNHLY and FYNNEI. CDR3 DNA: TGTGCCAGCAGCCGGGACACTAATCAGCCCCAGCATTTT. Amino acids: CASSRDTNQPQHF.

V gene TRBV7-8 combines with J gene TRBJ2-1; D is undetermined. Per the germline V gene, CDR1 is SGHVS and CDR2 is FQNEAQ. Trimming cost V 2 bases and J 2 bases, with 10 bases left between them. The CDR3 runs 15 residues. CDR3 sequence: CASSLNPLTYNEQFF. Written as DNA, the CDR3 is TGTGCCAGCAGCTTAAACCCACTGACCTACAATGAGCAGTTCTTC.

The CDR3, as DNA: TGTGCCAGCAGCTACCTCGCCGGGTACGAGCAGTACTTC. Protein product: CASSYLAGYEQYF. The chain combines TRBV7-9 with TRBJ2-7; D is unresolved. CDR3 length: 13 amino acids. The ends were cut back, 4 bases at V and 4 bases at J, with 11 bases in the middle. Germline lookup yields CDR1 SEHNR and CDR2 FQNEAQ (reference sequence).

This rearrangement joins TRBV6-4 to TRBJ1-2; D is ambiguous. The germline V gene encodes CDR1 MRHNA and CDR2 SNTAGT. The ends were cut back, 6 bases at V and 8 bases at J, with 16 bases in the middle. The CDR3 extends over 13 amino acids. CDR3 loop: CASSPEAFDGYTF. The CDR3 DNA reads TGTGCCAGCAGCCCCGAGGCTTTCGACGGCTACACCTTC.

The V gene is TRBV27, the J gene TRBJ2-7; weak D call: TRBD2 (5 bases). Trimming removed 7 bases from V and 5 bases from J, with 18 bases in between. Germline CDR1 MNHEY, CDR2 SMNVEV (reference sequence). The CDR3 length is 14 residues. DNA of the CDR3: TGTGCCAGCAAACCCGTGGACGGACTCAACGAGCAGTACTTC. It encodes CASKPVDGLNEQYF.

In nucleotides, the CDR3 is TGCAGTGCTATGGGCAGGGCGAGCTACACCTTC. Its protein is CSAMGRASYTF. The chain couples TRBV20-1 to TRBJ1-2; possibly TRBD1 for D (5 bases). Germline V gene data show CDR1 as DFQATT and CDR2 as SNEGSKA (reference sequence). This CDR3 comprises 11 residues. The ends were cut back, 4 bases at V and 9 bases at J, with 12 bases in the middle.

The chain is built from TRBV19 and TRBJ1-2; D might be TRBD1 (6 bases). V shed 9 bases and J shed 5 bases, with 22 bases lying between them. Germline CDR1 reads LNHDA; CDR2 reads SQIVND (reference sequence). This CDR3 contains 15 residues. The CDR3 sequence is CASSRGGRVQYGYTF. The DNA of the CDR3 is TGTGCCAGCTCTAGGGGGGGCAGGGTCCAATATGGCTACACCTTC. Filled out from reference TRBV19 and TRBJ1-2, the complete variable domain reads DGGITQSPKYLFRKEGQNVTLSCEQNLNHDAMYWYRQDPGQGLRLIYYSQIVNDFQKGDIAEGYSVSREKKESFPLTVTSAQKNPTAFYLCASSRGGRVQYGYTFGSGTRLTVV.

The rearrangement links TRBV6-5 to TRBJ1-4; D is unclear. V dropped 4 bases and J dropped 0 bases, with 9 bases sitting between them. Germline CDR1 reads MNHEY; CDR2 reads SVGAGI. CDR3 length equals 15 residues. CDR3 DNA: TGTGCCAGCAGTTCCGCGTTAACAACTAATGAAAAACTGTTTTTT. It specifies CASSSALTTNEKLFF.

The chain combines TRBV30 with TRBJ1-5; D not certain. V was pared by 0 bases and J by 5 bases, with 11 bases between. CDR1 and CDR2 from the germline V gene are GTSNPN and SVGIG (reference sequence). The length of the CDR3 is 14 residues. As DNA, the CDR3 is TGTGCCTGGAGTGTATCCCCGGGAGATCAGCCCCAGCATTTT. Protein sequence: CAWSVSPGDQPQHF.